Detailed here is one T cell receptor (beta chain). The entry originates in a study of blood T cell repertoires in COVID-19. Assay used: immunoSEQ multiplex PCR; TCRdb lists only in-frame clones, some missing. The table has roughly 160,000 clones, around 82% seen once. Trimming removed 7 bases at V and 4 bases at J, with 5 bases between. CDR3 length equals 12 residues. Germline loops: CDR1 LNHDA, CDR2 SQIVND (reference sequence). This chain connects TRBV19 to TRBJ2-6; D is undetermined. What was sequenced was peripheral blood. The TCR sequence derives from a man between 65 and 80 years old with active or convalescent COVID-19. CDR3 nucleotide sequence: TGTGCCAGTACCTCGGGGGCCAACGTCCTGACTTTC. This encodes CASTSGANVLTF.